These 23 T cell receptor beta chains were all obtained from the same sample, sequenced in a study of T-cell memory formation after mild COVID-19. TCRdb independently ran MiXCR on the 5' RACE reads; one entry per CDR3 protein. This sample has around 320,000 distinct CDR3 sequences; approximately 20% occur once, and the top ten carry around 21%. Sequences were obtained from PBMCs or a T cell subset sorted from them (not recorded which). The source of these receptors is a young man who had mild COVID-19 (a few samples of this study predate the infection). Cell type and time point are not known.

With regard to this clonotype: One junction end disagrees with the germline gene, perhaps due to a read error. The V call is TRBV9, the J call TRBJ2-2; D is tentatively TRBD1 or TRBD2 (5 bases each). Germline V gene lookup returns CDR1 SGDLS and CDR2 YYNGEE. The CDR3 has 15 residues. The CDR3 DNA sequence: TGTGCCAGCAGCGCTGGGACGGGTAACACCTGGGAGCTGTTTTTT. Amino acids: CASSAGTGNTWELFF.

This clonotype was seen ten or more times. The CDR3 DNA reads TGTGCCACCAGTGACTCCGCCGCCCAGGGGACCGATGAAGCTTTCTTT. Amino acids: CATSDSAAQGTDEAFF. The gene calls are TRBV24-1 and TRBJ1-1, with D perhaps matching TRBD1 (6 bases). V shed 4 bases and J shed 7 bases, with 21 bases lying between them. This CDR3 is 16 amino acids long. Germline CDR1 is KGHDR and CDR2 is SFDVKD.

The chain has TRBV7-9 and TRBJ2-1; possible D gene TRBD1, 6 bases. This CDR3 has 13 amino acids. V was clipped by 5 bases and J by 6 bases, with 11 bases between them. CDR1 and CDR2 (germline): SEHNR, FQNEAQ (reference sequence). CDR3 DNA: TGTGCCAGCAGCACCACAGGGTTCAATGAGCAGTTCTTC. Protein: CASSTTGFNEQFF.

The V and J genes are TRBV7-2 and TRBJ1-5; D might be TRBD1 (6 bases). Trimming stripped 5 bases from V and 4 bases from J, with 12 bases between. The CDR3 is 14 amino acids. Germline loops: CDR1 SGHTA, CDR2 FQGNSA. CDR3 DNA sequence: TGTGCCAGCAGCCCCGGGAGGGGGAATCAGCCCCAGCATTTT. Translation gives CASSPGRGNQPQHF.

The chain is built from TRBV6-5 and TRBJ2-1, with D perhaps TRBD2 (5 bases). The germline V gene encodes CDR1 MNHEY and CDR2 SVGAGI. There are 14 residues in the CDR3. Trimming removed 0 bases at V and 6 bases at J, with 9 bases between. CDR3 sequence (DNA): TGTGCCAGCAGTTACTCGAAAGGGAGCAATGAGCAGTTCTTC. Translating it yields CASSYSKGSNEQFF.

The CDR3 loop reads CASSGRTGESSPLHF. The CDR3 DNA follows: TGTGCCAGCAGCGGAAGGACAGGGGAAAGTTCACCCCTCCACTTT. The chain links TRBV7-2 to TRBJ1-6; 9 positions match TRBD1. J lost 9 bases, V lost 5 bases, and 8 bases had no gene match. From germline, CDR1 is SGHTA and CDR2 FQGNSA. The CDR3 extends over 15 amino acids.

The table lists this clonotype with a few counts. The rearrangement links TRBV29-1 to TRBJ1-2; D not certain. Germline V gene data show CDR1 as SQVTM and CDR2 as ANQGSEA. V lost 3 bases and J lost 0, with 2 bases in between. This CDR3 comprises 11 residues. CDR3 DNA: TGCAGCGTTGAGACTAACTATGGCTACACCTTC. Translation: CSVETNYGYTF.

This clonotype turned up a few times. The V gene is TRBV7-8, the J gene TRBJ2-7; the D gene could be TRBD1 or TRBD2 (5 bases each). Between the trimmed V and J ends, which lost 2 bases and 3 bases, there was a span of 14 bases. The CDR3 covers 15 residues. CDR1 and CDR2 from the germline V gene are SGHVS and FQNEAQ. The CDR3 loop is CASSLRETAFYEQYF. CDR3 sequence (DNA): TGTGCCAGCAGCTTAAGGGAGACAGCGTTCTACGAGCAGTACTTC.

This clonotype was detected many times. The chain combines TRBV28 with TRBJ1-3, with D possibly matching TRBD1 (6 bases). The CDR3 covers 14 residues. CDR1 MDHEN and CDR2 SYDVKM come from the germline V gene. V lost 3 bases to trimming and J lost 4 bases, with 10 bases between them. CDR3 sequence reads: CASSFGGGGNTIYF. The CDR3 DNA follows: TGTGCCAGCAGTTTCGGAGGGGGAGGAAACACCATATATTTT.

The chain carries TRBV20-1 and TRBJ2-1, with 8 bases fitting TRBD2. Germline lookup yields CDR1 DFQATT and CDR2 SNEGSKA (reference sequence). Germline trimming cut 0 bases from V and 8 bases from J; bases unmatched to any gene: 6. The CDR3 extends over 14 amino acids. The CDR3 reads CSAREGGGPDEQFF. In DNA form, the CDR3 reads TGCAGTGCTAGAGAGGGCGGGGGGCCCGATGAGCAGTTCTTC.

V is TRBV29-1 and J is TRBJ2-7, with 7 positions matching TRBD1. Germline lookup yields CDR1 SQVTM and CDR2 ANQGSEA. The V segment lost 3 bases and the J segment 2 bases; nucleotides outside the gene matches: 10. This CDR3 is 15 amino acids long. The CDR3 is CSVEVAGTAPYEQYV. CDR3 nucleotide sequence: TGCAGCGTTGAGGTGGCAGGGACAGCCCCCTACGAGCAGTACGTC.

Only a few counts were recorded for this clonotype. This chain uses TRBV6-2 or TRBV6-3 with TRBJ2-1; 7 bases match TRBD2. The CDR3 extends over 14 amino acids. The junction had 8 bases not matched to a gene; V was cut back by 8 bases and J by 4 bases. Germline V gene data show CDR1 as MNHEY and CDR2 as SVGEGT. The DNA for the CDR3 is TGTGCCAGCGGTCGGGGGGTACTATACAATGAGCAGTTCTTC. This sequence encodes CASGRGVLYNEQFF.

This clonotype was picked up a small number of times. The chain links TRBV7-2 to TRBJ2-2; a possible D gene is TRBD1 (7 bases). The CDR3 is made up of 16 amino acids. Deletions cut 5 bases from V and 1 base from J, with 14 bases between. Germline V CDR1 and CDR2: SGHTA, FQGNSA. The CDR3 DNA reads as TGTGCCAGCAGCCGACAGGGACTTCGGAACACCGGGGAGCTGTTTTTT. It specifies CASSRQGLRNTGELFF.

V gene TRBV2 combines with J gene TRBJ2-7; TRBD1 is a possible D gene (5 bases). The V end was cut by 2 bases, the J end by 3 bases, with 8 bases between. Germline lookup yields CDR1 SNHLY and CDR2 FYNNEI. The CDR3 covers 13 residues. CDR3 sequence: CASSEQGRYEQYV. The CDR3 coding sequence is TGTGCCAGCAGTGAACAGGGTCGCTACGAGCAGTACGTC.

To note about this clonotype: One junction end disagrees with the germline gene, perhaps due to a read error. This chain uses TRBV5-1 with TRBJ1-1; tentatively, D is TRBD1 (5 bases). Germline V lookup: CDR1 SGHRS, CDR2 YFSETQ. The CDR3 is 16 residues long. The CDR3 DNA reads TGCGCCAGCAGATTGGACGGTGGCCAGGGGAACACTGAAGCTTTCTTT. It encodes CASRLDGGQGNTEAFF. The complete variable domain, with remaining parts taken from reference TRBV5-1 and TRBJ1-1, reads KAGVTQTPRYLIKTRGQQVTLSCSPISGHRSVSWYQQTPGQGLQFLFEYFSETQRNKGNFPGRFSGRQFSNSRSEMNVSTLELGDSALYLCASRLDGGQGNTEAFFGQGTRLTVV.

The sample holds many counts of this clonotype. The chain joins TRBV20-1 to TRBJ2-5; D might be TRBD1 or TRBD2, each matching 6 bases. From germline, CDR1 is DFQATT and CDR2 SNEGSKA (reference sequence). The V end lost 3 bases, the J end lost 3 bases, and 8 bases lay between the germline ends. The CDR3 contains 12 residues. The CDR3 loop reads CSARGGEETQYF. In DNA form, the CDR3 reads TGCAGTGCTAGGGGGGGCGAAGAGACCCAGTACTTC.

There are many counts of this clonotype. The CDR3 DNA follows: TGTGCCATCCTGGGGGGCCCCACAGATACGCAGTATTTT. Encoded protein: CAILGGPTDTQYF. The rearrangement joins TRBV10-3 to TRBJ2-3; D possibly uses TRBD1 or TRBD2 (6 bases each). CDR3 length: 13 residues. Germline values: CDR1 ENHRY, CDR2 SYGVKD. V dropped 8 bases and J dropped 2 bases, with 11 bases sitting between them.

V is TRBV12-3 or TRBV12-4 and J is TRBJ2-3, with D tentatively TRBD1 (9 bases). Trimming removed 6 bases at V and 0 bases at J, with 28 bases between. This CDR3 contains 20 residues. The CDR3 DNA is TGTGCCAGCAGGTTAACGGACAGGGGCGCAGCGGGGGTTAGCACAGATACGCAGTATTTT. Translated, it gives CASRLTDRGAAGVSTDTQYF.

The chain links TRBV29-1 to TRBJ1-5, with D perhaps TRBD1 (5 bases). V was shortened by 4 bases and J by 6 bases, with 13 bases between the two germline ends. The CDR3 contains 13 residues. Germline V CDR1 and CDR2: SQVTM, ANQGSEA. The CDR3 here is CSVGFRVGQPQHF. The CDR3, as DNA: TGCAGCGTTGGGTTCAGGGTTGGTCAGCCCCAGCATTTT.

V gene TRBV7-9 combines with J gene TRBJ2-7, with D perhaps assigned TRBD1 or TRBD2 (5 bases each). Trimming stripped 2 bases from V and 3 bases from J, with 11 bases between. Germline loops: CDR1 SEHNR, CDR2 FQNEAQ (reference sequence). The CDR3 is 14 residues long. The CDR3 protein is CASSLLGTGYEQYF. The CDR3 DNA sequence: TGTGCCAGCAGCTTACTCGGGACCGGCTACGAGCAGTACTTC.

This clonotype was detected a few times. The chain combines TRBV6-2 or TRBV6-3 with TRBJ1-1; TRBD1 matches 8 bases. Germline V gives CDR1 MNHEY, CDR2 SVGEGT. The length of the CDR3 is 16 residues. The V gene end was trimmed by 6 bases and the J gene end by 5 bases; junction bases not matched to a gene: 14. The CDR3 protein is CASRPVARGRWTEAFF. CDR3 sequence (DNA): TGTGCCAGCAGGCCAGTTGCCAGGGGGCGCTGGACTGAAGCTTTCTTT.

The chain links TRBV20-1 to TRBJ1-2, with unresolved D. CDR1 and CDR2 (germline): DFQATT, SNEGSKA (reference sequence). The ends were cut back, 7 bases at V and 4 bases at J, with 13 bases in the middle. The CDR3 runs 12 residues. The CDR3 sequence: CSVGAELYGYTF. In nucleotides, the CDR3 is TGCAGTGTCGGCGCAGAGCTCTATGGCTACACCTTC.

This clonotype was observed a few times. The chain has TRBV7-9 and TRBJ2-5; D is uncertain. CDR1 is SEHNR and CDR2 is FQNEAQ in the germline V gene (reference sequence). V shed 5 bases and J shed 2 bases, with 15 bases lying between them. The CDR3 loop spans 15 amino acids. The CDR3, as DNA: TGTGCCAGCAGCCCACACCGAAAAGGACAAGAGACCCAGTACTTC. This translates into CASSPHRKGQETQYF.